A selection of T cell receptor beta chains follows, all from one sample in a study of blood T cell repertoires in COVID-19. Profiling relied on immunoSEQ multiplex PCR, and the TCRdb table lists in-frame clones only, not all of them. The table has roughly 120,000 clones, about 90% seen once. Sequencing was done on a sample of peripheral blood. These receptors came from a human donor in a cohort sampled during active COVID-19. Each CDR3 is given with its conserved first and last residue. Each record gives: clone size, J gene, D gene, V gene, CDR3 DNA, CDR3 protein. The D gene is left open where the match is weak. Clone size is shown for a subset of rows, as once, few, many or a class of expanded clone.

once | TRBJ2-3 | - | TRBV5-1 | TGCGCCAGCAATCTGGATAGCAGCACAGATACGCAGTATTTT | CASNLDSSTDTQYF
medium-sized | TRBJ1-5 | - | TRBV19 | TGTGCCAGTAGCGGGACATTTAATAGCAATCAGCCCCAGCATTTT | CASSGTFNSNQPQHF
- | TRBJ1-4 | - | TRBV4-2 | TGTGCCAGCAGCCAAGAGACAGTTGCAACTAATGAAAAACTGTTTTTT | CASSQETVATNEKLFF
- | TRBJ1-2 | - | TRBV4-3 | TGCGCCAGCAGCCAAGAAATCCAGTCCCTCTATGGCTACACCTTC | CASSQEIQSLYGYTF
- | TRBJ1-6 | - | TRBV30 | TGTGCCTGGAGCAGGGGAAGCCAGTGGAATTCACCCCTCCACTTT | CAWSRGSQWNSPLHF
- | TRBJ2-5 | - | TRBV18 | TGTGCCAGCTCACGCCCAAGGGGTCTGGGGGAGACCCAGTACTTC | CASSRPRGLGETQYF
- | TRBJ1-1 | TRBD1 | TRBV10-3 | TGTGCCATCAGTTCGGGACAGGGAACGAACACTGAAGCTTTCTTT | CAISSGQGTNTEAFF
- | TRBJ2-2 | TRBD1 | TRBV5-1 | TGCGCCAGCAGCTCGACAGGGGAGGTGGCCCCCGGGGAGCTGTTTTTT | CASSSTGEVAPGELFF
- | TRBJ2-7 | TRBD1 | TRBV7-9 | TGTGCCAGCTTGGGACAGGGGTCGGGCGAGCAGTACTTC | CASLGQGSGEQYF
- | TRBJ2-2 | - | TRBV11-2 | TGTGCCAGCAGCTCGGGGGTGTTCACCGGGGAGCTGTTTTTT | CASSSGVFTGELFF
- | TRBJ1-2 | - | TRBV20-1 | TGCAGTGCTAGGGCATATGGCTACACCTTC | CSARAYGYTF
once | TRBJ1-2 | TRBD1 | TRBV5-1 | TGCGCCAGCAGTACAGGGGGACAGGGTAATGGCTACACCTTC | CASSTGGQGNGYTF
- | TRBJ1-2 | - | TRBV7-9 | TGTGCCAGCAGCTTAGGTGGCCAGAACTATGGCTACACCTTC | CASSLGGQNYGYTF
- | TRBJ2-6 | - | TRBV30 | TGTGCCTGGAGTAGGGGGGGCTCTGGGGCCAACGTCCTGACTTTC | CAWSRGGSGANVLTF
- | TRBJ2-5 | - | TRBV7-2 | TGTGCCAGCAGGTCCGGACTGCCCGGGCGGGAGACCCAGTACTTC | CASRSGLPGRETQYF
- | TRBJ2-5 | - | TRBV29-1 | TGCAGCGTTATCATAGGGGGAGAGACCCAGTACTTC | CSVIIGGETQYF
- | TRBJ1-1 | - | TRBV6-2/TRBV6-3 | TGTGCCAGCAGTGCCGGACAGAAAGCTTTCTTT | CASSAGQKAFF
- | TRBJ2-7 | TRBD2 | TRBV28 | TGTGCCAGCAGTTGGGGGACTAGCGGGTACACCTACGAGCAGTACTTC | CASSWGTSGYTYEQYF
- | TRBJ2-1 | - | TRBV11-2 | TGTGCCAGCAGCCTCCAAGGACTTTTGGAATACAATGAGCAGTTCTTC | CASSLQGLLEYNEQFF
- | TRBJ1-5 | TRBD1 | TRBV19 | TGTGCCAGTAGGGCACAGGGGTCGAGCAATCAGCCCCAGCATTTT | CASRAQGSSNQPQHF
once | TRBJ2-3 | - | TRBV19 | TGTGCCAGTAGTATCGCGCCACAGGGTACAGATACGCAGTATTTT | CASSIAPQGTDTQYF
- | TRBJ1-1 | TRBD1 | TRBV7-9 | TGTGCCAGCAGCTTACCACCGGGACAGGGGTTCGGGGATGAAGCTTTCTTT | CASSLPPGQGFGDEAFF
once | TRBJ1-5 | - | TRBV30 | TGTGCCTGGAGGCGGGACCACAATCAGCCCCAGCATTTT | CAWRRDHNQPQHF
once | TRBJ2-5 | TRBD2 | TRBV29-1 | TGCAGCACTCGCACTAGCGGGAGGGCCCCGGAGACCCAGTACTTC | CSTRTSGRAPETQYF
- | TRBJ1-6 | TRBD1 | TRBV11-2 | TGTGCCAGCAGCACAAACACAGGGGGCTCCTATAATTCACCCCTCCACTTT | CASSTNTGGSYNSPLHF
- | TRBJ1-1 | - | TRBV6-5 | TGTGCCAGCAGTTACGGACTCCGGAACACTGAAGCTTTCTTT | CASSYGLRNTEAFF
- | TRBJ2-2 | - | TRBV10-3 | TGTGCCATCGGGCAGGGGAACACCGGGGAGCTGTTTTTT | CAIGQGNTGELFF
- | TRBJ1-6 | - | TRBV27 | TGTGCCAGCAAACTACAGGGCTCCTATAATTCACCCCTCCACTTT | CASKLQGSYNSPLHF
- | TRBJ1-5 | - | TRBV3-1/TRBV3-2 | TGTGCCAGCAGCCTCAAAGGGGGGGGGTCCAATCAGCCCCAGCATTTT | CASSLKGGGSNQPQHF
- | TRBJ2-7 | TRBD2 | TRBV30 | TGTGCCTGGACCCCCCCGGGACTAGCCTACGAGCAGTACTTC | CAWTPPGLAYEQYF
once | TRBJ2-7 | - | TRBV6-5 | TGTGCCAGCAGTTACTTTGCTAACTCCTACGAGCAGTACTTC | CASSYFANSYEQYF
- | TRBJ2-5 | TRBD1 | TRBV7-9 | TGTGCCAGCGGGGCAGGGGGTGAGACCCAGTACTTC | CASGAGGETQYF
- | TRBJ1-5 | TRBD1 | TRBV28 | TGTGCCAGTTTTGACAGGGGTTTTCAGCCCCAGCATTTT | CASFDRGFQPQHF
- | TRBJ2-7 | - | TRBV4-2 | TGTGCCAGCAGCCAAGAAACCGGGACATCCAACGAGCAGTACTTC | CASSQETGTSNEQYF
- | TRBJ1-2 | - | TRBV4-1 | TGCGCCAGCAGCCCCGGGAACAGGGAGTACTATGGCTACACCTTC | CASSPGNREYYGYTF
once | TRBJ1-1 | TRBD1 | TRBV6-6 | TGTGCCAGCAGTCGACAGGGATGGACTGAAGCTTTCTTT | CASSRQGWTEAFF
few | TRBJ1-5 | TRBD1 | TRBV2 | TGTGCCAGCAGGGACAGGGATTACTATAGCAATCAGCCCCAGCATTTT | CASRDRDYYSNQPQHF
- | TRBJ2-2 | TRBD1 | TRBV10-3 | TGTGCCATCAGCCGGAAGGCCCCGACAGGGTCGAACACCGGGGAGCTGTTTTTT | CAISRKAPTGSNTGELFF
- | TRBJ1-6 | - | TRBV7-6 | TGTGCCAGCAGCCCAATACCAGGGGATAATTCACCCCTCCACTTT | CASSPIPGDNSPLHF
once | TRBJ1-5 | - | TRBV2 | TGTGCCAGCAGTGGGATGGAGGGTAAGCAGCCCCAGCATTTT | CASSGMEGKQPQHF
- | TRBJ1-2 | - | TRBV20-1 | TGCAGTGCACAACAAGTCTATGGCTACACCTTC | CSAQQVYGYTF
- | TRBJ2-5 | TRBD2 | TRBV19 | TGTGCCAGTAGTCTCCGGACTAGCGGGGGGGGACTCCGAGAGACCCAGTACTTC | CASSLRTSGGGLRETQYF
- | TRBJ2-7 | - | TRBV12-1 | TGTGCTACGCGAGGGCTAGCGGGGGATTACGAGCAGTACTTC | CATRGLAGDYEQYF